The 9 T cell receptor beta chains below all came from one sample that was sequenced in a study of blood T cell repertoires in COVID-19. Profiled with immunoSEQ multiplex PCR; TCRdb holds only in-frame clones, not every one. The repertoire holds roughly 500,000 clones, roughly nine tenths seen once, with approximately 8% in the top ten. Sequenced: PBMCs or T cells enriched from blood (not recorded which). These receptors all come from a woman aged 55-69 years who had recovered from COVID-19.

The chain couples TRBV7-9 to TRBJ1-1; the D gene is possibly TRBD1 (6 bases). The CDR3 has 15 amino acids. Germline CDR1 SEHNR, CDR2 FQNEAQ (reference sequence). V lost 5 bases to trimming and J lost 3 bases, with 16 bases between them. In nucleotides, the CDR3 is TGTGCCAGCAGCCTACTGACAGGTGGGGACACTGAAGCTTTCTTT. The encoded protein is CASSLLTGGDTEAFF.

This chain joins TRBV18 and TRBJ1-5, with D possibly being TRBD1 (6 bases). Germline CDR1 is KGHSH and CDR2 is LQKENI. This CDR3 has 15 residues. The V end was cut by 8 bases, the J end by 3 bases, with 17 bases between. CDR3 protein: CASAQGQKINQPQHF. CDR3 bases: TGTGCCAGCGCCCAGGGGCAGAAGATCAATCAGCCCCAGCATTTT.

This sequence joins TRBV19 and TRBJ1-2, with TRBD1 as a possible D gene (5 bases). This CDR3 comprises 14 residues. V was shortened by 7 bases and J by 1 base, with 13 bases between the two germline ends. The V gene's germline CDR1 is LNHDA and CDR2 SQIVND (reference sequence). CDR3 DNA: TGTGCCAGTACCAGGGTTGGCTTTAACTATGGCTACACCTTC. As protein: CASTRVGFNYGYTF. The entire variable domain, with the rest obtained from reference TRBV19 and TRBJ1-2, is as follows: DGGITQSPKYLFRKEGQNVTLSCEQNLNHDAMYWYRQDPGQGLRLIYYSQIVNDFQKGDIAEGYSVSREKKESFPLTVTSAQKNPTAFYLCASTRVGFNYGYTFGSGTRLTVV.

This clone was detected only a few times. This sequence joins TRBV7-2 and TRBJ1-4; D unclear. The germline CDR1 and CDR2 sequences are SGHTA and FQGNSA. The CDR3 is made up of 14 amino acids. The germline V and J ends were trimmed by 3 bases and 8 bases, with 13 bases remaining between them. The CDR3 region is CASSFGVGKEKLFF. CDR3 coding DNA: TGTGCCAGCAGCTTCGGGGTGGGAAAAGAAAAACTGTTTTTT.

CDR3 nucleotide sequence: TGTGCCAGCAGCCCAATGGGGGGGGCCGGCACCGGGGAGCTGTTTTTT. This codes for CASSPMGGAGTGELFF. The chain joins TRBV7-2 to TRBJ2-2, with a weak D call TRBD2 (7 bases). CDR1 and CDR2 from the germline V gene are SGHTA and FQGNSA. This CDR3 comprises 16 residues. V shed 5 bases and J shed 4 bases, with 17 bases lying between them.

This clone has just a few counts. CDR3 in DNA: TGTGCCAGCAGTGTGACCAGAGGCGCTACGAACTATGGCTACACCTTC. Encoded protein: CASSVTRGATNYGYTF. The chain combines TRBV27 with TRBJ1-2; D ambiguous. V was trimmed by 5 bases and J by 2 bases, leaving 18 bases between them. From germline, CDR1 is MNHEY and CDR2 SMNVEV (reference sequence). The CDR3 length is 16 residues.

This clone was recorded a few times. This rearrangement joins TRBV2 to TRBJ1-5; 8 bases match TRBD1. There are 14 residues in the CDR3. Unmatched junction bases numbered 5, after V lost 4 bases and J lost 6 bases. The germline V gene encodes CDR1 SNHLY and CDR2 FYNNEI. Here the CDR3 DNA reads TGTGCCAGCAGTGGGACAGGGCTGAGTCAGCCCCAGCATTTT. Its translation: CASSGTGLSQPQHF. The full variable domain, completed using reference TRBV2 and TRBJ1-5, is EPEVTQTPSHQVTQMGQEVILRCVPISNHLYFYWYRQILGQKVEFLVSFYNNEISEKSEIFDDQFSVERPDGSNFTLKIRSTKLEDSAMYFCASSGTGLSQPQHFGDGTRLSIL.

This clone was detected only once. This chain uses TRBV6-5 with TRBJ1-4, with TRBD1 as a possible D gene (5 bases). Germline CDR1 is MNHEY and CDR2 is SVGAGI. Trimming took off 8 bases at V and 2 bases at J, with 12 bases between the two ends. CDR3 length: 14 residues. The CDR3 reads CASRGGFTNEKLFF. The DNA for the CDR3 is TGTGCCAGCCGGGGGGGGTTCACTAATGAAAAACTGTTTTTT.

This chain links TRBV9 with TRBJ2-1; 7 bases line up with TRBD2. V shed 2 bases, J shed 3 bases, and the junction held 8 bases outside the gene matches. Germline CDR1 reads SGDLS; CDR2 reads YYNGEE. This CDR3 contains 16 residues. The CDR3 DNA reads TGTGCCAGCAGCGTCGCGGAGCGGGGTGACTACAATGAGCAGTTCTTC. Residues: CASSVAERGDYNEQFF.